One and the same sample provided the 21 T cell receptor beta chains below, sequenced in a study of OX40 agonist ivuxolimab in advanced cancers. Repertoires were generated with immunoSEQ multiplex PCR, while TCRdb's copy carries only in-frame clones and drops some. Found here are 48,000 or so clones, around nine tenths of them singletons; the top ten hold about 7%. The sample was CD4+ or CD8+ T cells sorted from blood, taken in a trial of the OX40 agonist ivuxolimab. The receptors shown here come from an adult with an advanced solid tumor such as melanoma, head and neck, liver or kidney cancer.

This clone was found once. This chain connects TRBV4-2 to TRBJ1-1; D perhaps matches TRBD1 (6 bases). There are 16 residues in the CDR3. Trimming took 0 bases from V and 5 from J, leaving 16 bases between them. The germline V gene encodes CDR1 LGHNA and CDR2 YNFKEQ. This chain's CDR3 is CASSQDKLGAGTEAFF. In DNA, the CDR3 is TGTGCCAGCAGCCAAGATAAATTGGGGGCAGGTACTGAAGCTTTCTTT.

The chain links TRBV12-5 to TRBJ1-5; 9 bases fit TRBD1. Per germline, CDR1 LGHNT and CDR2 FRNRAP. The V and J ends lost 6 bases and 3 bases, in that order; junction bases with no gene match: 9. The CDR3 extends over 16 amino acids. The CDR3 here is CASGTTGGADNQPQHF. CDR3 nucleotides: TGTGCTAGTGGGACTACAGGGGGCGCGGACAATCAGCCCCAGCATTTT.

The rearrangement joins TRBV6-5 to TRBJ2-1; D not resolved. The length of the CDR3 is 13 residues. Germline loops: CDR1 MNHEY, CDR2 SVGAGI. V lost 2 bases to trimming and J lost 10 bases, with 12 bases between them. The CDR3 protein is CASSYRSAREQFF. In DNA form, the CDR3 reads TGTGCCAGCAGTTACCGGTCAGCGAGGGAGCAGTTCTTC.

The chain's CDR3 is CASSYSITGELFF. The CDR3 DNA is TGTGCCAGCAGTTACTCGATCACCGGGGAGCTGTTTTTT. V gene TRBV6-5 combines with J gene TRBJ2-2; D is unresolved. Germline CDR1 reads MNHEY; CDR2 reads SVGAGI. V was trimmed by 0 bases and J by 4 bases, leaving 3 bases between them. The CDR3 length is 13 residues.

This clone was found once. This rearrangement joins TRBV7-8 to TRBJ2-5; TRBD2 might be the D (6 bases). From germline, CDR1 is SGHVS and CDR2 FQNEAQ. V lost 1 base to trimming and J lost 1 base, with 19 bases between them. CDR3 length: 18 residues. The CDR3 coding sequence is TGTGCCAGCAGCTTAGAAGGCGTCGGGCGGGACCCCCAAGAGACCCAGTACTTC. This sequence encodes CASSLEGVGRDPQETQYF.

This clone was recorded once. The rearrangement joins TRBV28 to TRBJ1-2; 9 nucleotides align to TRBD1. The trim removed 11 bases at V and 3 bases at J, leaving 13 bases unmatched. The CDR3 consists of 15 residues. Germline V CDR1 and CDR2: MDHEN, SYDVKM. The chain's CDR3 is CAGKSNRDRDYGYTF. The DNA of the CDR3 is TGTGCCGGCAAGTCAAACCGGGACAGGGACTATGGCTACACCTTC.

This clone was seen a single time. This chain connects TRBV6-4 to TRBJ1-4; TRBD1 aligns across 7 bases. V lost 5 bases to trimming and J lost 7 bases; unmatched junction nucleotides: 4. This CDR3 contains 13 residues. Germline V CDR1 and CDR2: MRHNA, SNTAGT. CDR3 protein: CASSTGAGEKLFF. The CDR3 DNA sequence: TGTGCCAGCAGTACAGGGGCGGGTGAAAAACTGTTTTTT.

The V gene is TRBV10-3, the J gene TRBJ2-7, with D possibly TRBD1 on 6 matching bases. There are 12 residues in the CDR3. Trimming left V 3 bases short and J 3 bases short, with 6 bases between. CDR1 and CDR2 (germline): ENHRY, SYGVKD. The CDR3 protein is CAISDRGYEQYV. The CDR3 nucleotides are TGTGCCATCAGTGACAGGGGCTACGAGCAGTACGTC.

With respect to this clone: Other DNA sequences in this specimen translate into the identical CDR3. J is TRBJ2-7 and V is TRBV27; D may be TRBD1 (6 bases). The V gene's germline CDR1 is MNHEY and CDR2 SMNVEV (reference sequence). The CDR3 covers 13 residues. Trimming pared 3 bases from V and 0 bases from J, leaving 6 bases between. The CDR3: CASSLDSSYEQYF. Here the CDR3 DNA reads TGTGCCAGCAGTTTGGACAGCTCCTACGAGCAGTACTTC.

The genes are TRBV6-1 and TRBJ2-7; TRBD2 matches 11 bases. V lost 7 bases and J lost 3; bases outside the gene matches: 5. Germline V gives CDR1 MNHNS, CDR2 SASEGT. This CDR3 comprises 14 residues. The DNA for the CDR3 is TGTGCCAGCAAGGGACTAGCGGAACACTACGAGCAGTACGTC. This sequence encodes CASKGLAEHYEQYV.

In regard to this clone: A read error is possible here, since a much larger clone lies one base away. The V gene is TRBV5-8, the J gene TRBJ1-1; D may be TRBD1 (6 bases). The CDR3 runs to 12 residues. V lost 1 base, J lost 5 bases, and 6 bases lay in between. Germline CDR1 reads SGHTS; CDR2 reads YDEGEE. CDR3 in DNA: TGTGCCAGCAGCTTGAGGGGGACTGAAGCTTTCTTT. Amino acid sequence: CASSLRGTEAFF.

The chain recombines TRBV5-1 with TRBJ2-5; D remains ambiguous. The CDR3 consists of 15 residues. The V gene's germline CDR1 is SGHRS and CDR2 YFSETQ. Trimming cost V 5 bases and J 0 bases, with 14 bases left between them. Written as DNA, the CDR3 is TGCGCCAGCAGACCTGGGGTGGGGTACCAAGAGACCCAGTACTTC. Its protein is CASRPGVGYQETQYF.

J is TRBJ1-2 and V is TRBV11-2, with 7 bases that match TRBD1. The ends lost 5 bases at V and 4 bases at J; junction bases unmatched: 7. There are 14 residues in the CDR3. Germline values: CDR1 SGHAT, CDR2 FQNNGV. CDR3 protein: CASSPGQGGYGYTF. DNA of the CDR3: TGTGCCAGCAGCCCGGGGCAGGGGGGCTATGGCTACACCTTC.

The CDR3 sequence is CASSLRTGAVYEQYF. The DNA for the CDR3 is TGCGCCAGCAGCTTGAGGACAGGGGCGGTCTACGAGCAGTACTTC. This chain joins TRBV5-1 and TRBJ2-7; 9 bases line up with TRBD1. With 1 base clipped from V and 3 bases from J, the junction kept 5 bases outside the gene matches. The CDR3 sequence is 15 residues long. Germline V gene sequence: CDR1 SGHRS, CDR2 YFSETQ.

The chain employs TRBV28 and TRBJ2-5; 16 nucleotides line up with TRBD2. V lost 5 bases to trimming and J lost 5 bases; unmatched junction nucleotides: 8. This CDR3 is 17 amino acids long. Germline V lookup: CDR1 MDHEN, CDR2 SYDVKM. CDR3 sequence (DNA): TGTGCCAGCAGTCCGGGGACTAGCGGGGGGGCCCTGGAGACCCAGTACTTC. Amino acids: CASSPGTSGGALETQYF.

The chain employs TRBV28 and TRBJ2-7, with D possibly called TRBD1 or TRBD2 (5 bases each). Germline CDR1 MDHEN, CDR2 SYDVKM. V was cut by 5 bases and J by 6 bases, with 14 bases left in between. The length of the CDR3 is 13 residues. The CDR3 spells CASSISSGTEQYV. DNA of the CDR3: TGTGCCAGCAGTATCTCCTCGGGGACCGAGCAGTACGTC.

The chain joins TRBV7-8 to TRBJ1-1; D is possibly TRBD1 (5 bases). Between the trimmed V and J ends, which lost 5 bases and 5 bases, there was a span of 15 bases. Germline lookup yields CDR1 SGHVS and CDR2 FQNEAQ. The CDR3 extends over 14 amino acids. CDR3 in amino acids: CASSPPGGGTEAFF. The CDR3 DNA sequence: TGTGCCAGCAGCCCTCCGGGGGGAGGTACTGAAGCTTTCTTT.

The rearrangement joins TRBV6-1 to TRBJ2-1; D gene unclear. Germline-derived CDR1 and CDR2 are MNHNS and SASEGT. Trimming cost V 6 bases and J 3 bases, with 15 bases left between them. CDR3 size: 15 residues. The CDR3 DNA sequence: TGTGCCAGCAGACACAAAAGCACCAGCTACAATGAGCAGTTCTTC. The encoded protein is CASRHKSTSYNEQFF.

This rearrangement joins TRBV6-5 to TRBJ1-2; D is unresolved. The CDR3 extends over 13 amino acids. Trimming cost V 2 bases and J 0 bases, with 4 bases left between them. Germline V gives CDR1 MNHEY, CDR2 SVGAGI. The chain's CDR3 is CASSYGTNYGYTF. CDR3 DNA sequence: TGTGCCAGCAGTTACGGCACTAACTATGGCTACACCTTC.

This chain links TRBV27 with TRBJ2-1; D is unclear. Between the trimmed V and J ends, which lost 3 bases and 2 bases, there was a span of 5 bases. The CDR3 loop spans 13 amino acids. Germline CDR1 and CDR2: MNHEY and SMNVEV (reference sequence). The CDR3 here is CASSFGPYNEQFF. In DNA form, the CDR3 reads TGTGCCAGCAGTTTCGGACCCTACAATGAGCAGTTCTTC.

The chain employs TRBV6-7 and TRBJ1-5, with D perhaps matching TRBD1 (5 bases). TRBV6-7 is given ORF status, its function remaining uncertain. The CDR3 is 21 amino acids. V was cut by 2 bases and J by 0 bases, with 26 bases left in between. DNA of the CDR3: TGTGCCAGCAGTTACGGCTGGCGGGGGTGTCCGCGGTCGACTAGCAATCAGCCCCAGCATTTT. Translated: CASSYGWRGCPRSTSNQPQHF.